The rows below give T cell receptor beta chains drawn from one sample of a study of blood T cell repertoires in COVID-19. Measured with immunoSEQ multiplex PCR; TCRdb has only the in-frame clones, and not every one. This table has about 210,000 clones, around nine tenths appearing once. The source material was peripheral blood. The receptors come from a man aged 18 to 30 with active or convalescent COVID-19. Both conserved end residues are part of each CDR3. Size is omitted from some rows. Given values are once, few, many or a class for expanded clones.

CASSYLTGTSRDEQYF	.	TRBV6-6	TRBJ2-7
CASCPGTEGNTIYF	.	TRBV19	TRBJ1-3
CSVDRGEVTEAFF	.	TRBV29-1	TRBJ1-1
CASSTDTKTQYF	.	TRBV27	TRBJ2-5
CSADRGYGYTF	.	TRBV29-1	TRBJ1-2
CASSLGQPGNTIYF	.	TRBV5-1	TRBJ1-3
CARMKLAGSTDTQYF	.	TRBV2	TRBJ2-3
CSVDLRSSTDTQYF	.	TRBV29-1	TRBJ2-3
CASSQDTGGEEQYF	once	TRBV4-3	TRBJ2-7
CSAPGDSLDTQYF	.	TRBV29-1	TRBJ2-3
CASTAALGSYEQYF	.	TRBV7-2	TRBJ2-7
CASSMGQGAAEAFF	.	TRBV27	TRBJ1-1
CASSYPEYEQYF	.	TRBV6-2/TRBV6-3	TRBJ2-7
CASSPPASGQETQYF	.	TRBV18	TRBJ2-5
CASSGGGLAGLKYFF	.	TRBV2	TRBJ2-1
CATQPRDRGNTEAFF	.	TRBV10-3	TRBJ1-1
CASSLTGRTEAFF	.	TRBV12-3/TRBV12-4	TRBJ1-1
CASSPGGGTVDEQYF	.	TRBV11-3	TRBJ2-7
CAIGTGDFSEQYF	.	TRBV10-3	TRBJ2-7
CASSQDNRGRGYTF	.	TRBV3-1/TRBV3-2	TRBJ1-2
CASSWAAEKLFF	.	TRBV7-9	TRBJ1-4